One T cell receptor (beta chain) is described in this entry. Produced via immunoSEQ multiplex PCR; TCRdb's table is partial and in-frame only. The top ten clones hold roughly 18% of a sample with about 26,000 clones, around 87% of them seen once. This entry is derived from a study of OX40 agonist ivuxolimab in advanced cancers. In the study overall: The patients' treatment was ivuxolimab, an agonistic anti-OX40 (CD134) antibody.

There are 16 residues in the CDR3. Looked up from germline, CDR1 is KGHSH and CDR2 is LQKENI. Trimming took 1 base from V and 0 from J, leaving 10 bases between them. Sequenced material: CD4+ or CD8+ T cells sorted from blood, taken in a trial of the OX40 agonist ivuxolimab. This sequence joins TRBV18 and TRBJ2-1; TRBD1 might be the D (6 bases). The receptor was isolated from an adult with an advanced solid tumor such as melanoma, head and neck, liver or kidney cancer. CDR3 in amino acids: CASSPLQGSSYNEQFF. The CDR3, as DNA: TGTGCCAGCTCACCACTACAGGGAAGCTCCTACAATGAGCAGTTCTTC.